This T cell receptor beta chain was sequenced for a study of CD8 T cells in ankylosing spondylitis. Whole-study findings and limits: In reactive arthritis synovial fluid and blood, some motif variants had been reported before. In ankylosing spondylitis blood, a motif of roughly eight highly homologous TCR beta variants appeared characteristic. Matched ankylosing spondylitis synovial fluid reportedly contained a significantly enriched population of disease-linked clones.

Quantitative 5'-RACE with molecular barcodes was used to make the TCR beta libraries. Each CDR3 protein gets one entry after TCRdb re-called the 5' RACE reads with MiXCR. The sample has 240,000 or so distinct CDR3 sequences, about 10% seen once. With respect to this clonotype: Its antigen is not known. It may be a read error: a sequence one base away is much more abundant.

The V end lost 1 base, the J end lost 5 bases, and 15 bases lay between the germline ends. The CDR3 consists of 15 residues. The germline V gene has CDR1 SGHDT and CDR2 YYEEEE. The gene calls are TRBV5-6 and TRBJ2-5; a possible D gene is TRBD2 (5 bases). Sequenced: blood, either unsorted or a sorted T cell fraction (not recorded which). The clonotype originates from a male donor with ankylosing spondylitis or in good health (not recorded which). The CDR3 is CASSLTTGIAETQYF. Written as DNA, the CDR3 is TGTGCCAGCAGCTTGACCACTGGGATAGCGGAGACCCAGTACTTC.